The clone carrying this TCR beta chain has more than one count but fewer than ten. CDR1 is LNHDA, CDR2 SQIVND, per germline (reference sequence). V lost 6 bases and J 8 bases, leaving 14 bases between the germline ends. The CDR3 has 13 amino acids. The data originate from a study of cytomegalovirus exposure and HLA in healthy donors. The PCR had 60 Vbeta and 13 Jbeta primers. Profiled with immunoSEQ multiplex PCR; TCRdb holds only in-frame clones, not every one. The table records 93,000 or so clones, roughly 80% of them present only once. The chain joins TRBV19 to TRBJ1-5, with D maybe TRBD1 (5 bases). The clonotype comes from a man aged 45-65 years in good health and CMV-seropositive. Material for sequencing was PBMCs. CDR3 sequence: CASSHRSSEPQHF. The CDR3 nucleotides are TGTGCCAGTAGCCACAGGAGCAGTGAGCCCCAGCATTTT.